These 14 T cell receptor beta chains share one sample of origin, sequenced in a study of PD-1 blockade in mismatch repair-deficient tumors. TCRdb keeps only in-frame clones here, not all; method: immunoSEQ multiplex PCR. The profile shows some 85,000 clones, around 80% of them singletons. The source material was peripheral blood, sampled 44 weeks after starting pembrolizumab. These receptors were collected from an adult with mismatch repair-deficient cancer.

This chain links TRBV2 with TRBJ2-2; no clear D. CDR1 and CDR2 from the germline V gene are SNHLY and FYNNEI. There are 13 residues in the CDR3. With 4 bases removed from V and 5 bases from J, the gap between germline ends came to 8 bases. CDR3 coding DNA: TGTGCCAGCAGTGGGGCAGGAACCGGGGAGCTGTTTTTT. Translating it yields CASSGAGTGELFF.

This chain connects TRBV27 to TRBJ2-5, with D possibly being TRBD1 or TRBD2 (6 bases each). This CDR3 spans 16 amino acids. Germline CDR1 is MNHEY and CDR2 is SMNVEV (reference sequence). The V and J ends lost 6 bases and 7 bases respectively, with 24 bases between them. DNA for the CDR3: TGTGCCAGCAGCGTAACGGGACACGGGAGAAGGGGGACCCAGTACTTC. Its protein is CASSVTGHGRRGTQYF.

The chain has TRBV6-1 and TRBJ2-1, with 9 bases identical to TRBD2. The CDR3 is made up of 19 amino acids. Trimming removed 1 base from V and 0 bases from J; junction bases left unmatched: 10. From germline, CDR1 is MNHNS and CDR2 SASEGT. The CDR3 reads CASSEVGTSSTSSYNEQFF. The CDR3 coding sequence is TGTGCCAGCAGTGAAGTGGGGACTAGCTCGACTAGCTCCTACAATGAGCAGTTCTTC.

V and J are TRBV15 and TRBJ2-7; tentatively, D is TRBD2 (5 bases). The CDR3 is 16 residues long. Germline lookup yields CDR1 LNHNV and CDR2 YYDKDF (reference sequence). The V end lost 0 bases, the J end lost 0 bases, and 12 bases lay between the germline ends. The CDR3 coding sequence is TGTGCCACCAGCAGAGATAGGAGCGGCAGCTCCTACGAGCAGTACTTC. This encodes CATSRDRSGSSYEQYF.

The chain carries TRBV4-1 and TRBJ1-1; D unclear. Trimming cost V 0 bases and J 1 base, with 12 bases left between them. This CDR3 comprises 16 residues. Per germline, CDR1 MGHRA and CDR2 YSYEKL. The CDR3 reads CASSQEIPAGNTEAFF. The CDR3 DNA reads as TGCGCCAGCAGCCAAGAAATCCCAGCGGGGAACACTGAAGCTTTCTTT.

The chain has TRBV5-1 and TRBJ1-2; 9 positions match TRBD1. CDR1 is SGHRS, CDR2 YFSETQ, per germline. Germline trimming cut 4 bases from V and 0 bases from J; bases unmatched to any gene: 7. CDR3 length equals 16 residues. This chain's CDR3 is CASSPGQGLANYGYTF. DNA for the CDR3: TGCGCCAGCAGCCCGGGACAGGGTCTAGCTAACTATGGCTACACCTTC.

This clone was detected ten times or more. The chain carries TRBV7-6 and TRBJ1-5; perhaps TRBD1 as D (6 bases). CDR3 length: 17 amino acids. The germline gives CDR1 SGHVS, CDR2 FNYEAQ. V was shortened by 1 base and J by 6 bases, with 19 bases between the two germline ends. CDR3 sequence reads: CASSLVGRGRRTQPQHF. CDR3 nucleotides: TGTGCCAGCAGCTTAGTTGGCCGGGGGCGCCGGACTCAGCCCCAGCATTTT.

This chain joins TRBV5-4 and TRBJ2-5; D is unresolved. V gave up 4 bases and J gave up 5 bases, with 15 bases separating them. Germline V CDR1 and CDR2: SGHNT, YYREEE (reference sequence). The CDR3 loop spans 14 amino acids. This CDR3 reads CASSDGPRSETQYF. CDR3 in DNA: TGTGCCAGCAGCGACGGGCCCAGGTCGGAGACCCAGTACTTC.

The CDR3 region has the DNA TGTGCCAGCAGCGACGAGGGACAGGGGATCACCTACGAGCAGTACTTC. Its protein product is CASSDEGQGITYEQYF. The chain recombines TRBV7-9 with TRBJ2-7; 10 bases are shared with TRBD1. With V trimmed by 5 bases and J by 2 bases, 9 bases remained unmatched. The CDR3 covers 16 residues. CDR1 is SEHNR, CDR2 FQNEAQ, per germline (reference sequence).

The V gene is TRBV4-1, the J gene TRBJ1-2, with no clear D. Germline CDR1 and CDR2: MGHRA and YSYEKL. Deletions cut 0 bases from V and 1 base from J, with 9 bases between. The CDR3 length is 15 residues. The CDR3 protein is CASSQDSSSNYGYTF. The CDR3 nucleotides are TGCGCCAGCAGCCAAGACTCGTCCAGTAACTATGGCTACACCTTC.

This chain uses TRBV9 with TRBJ2-5; possible D gene TRBD1, 6 bases. Germline assignment: CDR1 SGDLS and CDR2 YYNGEE. The CDR3 has 14 residues. V dropped 1 base and J dropped 5 bases, with 12 bases sitting between them. This CDR3 is CASSVMGAWETQYF. CDR3 DNA sequence: TGTGCCAGCAGCGTAATGGGGGCTTGGGAGACCCAGTACTTC.

The count of this clone is one. V and J are TRBV12-5 and TRBJ1-1; no clear D. The CDR3 spans 13 residues. Germline lookup yields CDR1 LGHNT and CDR2 FRNRAP. Trimming took 1 base from V and 10 from J, leaving 13 bases between them. The CDR3 protein is CASGLGHLTPAFF. In DNA, the CDR3 is TGTGCTAGTGGTTTGGGACACCTTACCCCAGCTTTCTTT.

This clone was seen a single time. The chain couples TRBV27 to TRBJ2-7, with 9 nucleotides matching TRBD2. This CDR3 has 21 amino acids. V shed 2 bases and J 3 bases; nucleotides not matched to a gene: 23. Germline V CDR1 and CDR2: MNHEY, SMNVEV (reference sequence). The CDR3 region has the DNA TGTGCCAGCAGTTTACGGTCCCTCGAAGGACTCCTAGCGGGACCGGACTACGAGCAGTACTTC. This gives the protein CASSLRSLEGLLAGPDYEQYF.

V and J are TRBV19 and TRBJ1-1, with 9 nucleotides matching TRBD1. Germline V gene sequence: CDR1 LNHDA, CDR2 SQIVND (reference sequence). CDR3 length: 16 amino acids. Trimming at V came to 4 bases and at J to 0 bases, leaving 6 bases not matched to a gene. The CDR3 protein is CASSKQGAGMNTEAFF. DNA of the CDR3: TGTGCCAGTAGTAAACAGGGGGCCGGAATGAACACTGAAGCTTTCTTT. The full variable domain, its missing parts supplied by reference TRBV19 and TRBJ1-1, is DGGITQSPKYLFRKEGQNVTLSCEQNLNHDAMYWYRQDPGQGLRLIYYSQIVNDFQKGDIAEGYSVSREKKESFPLTVTSAQKNPTAFYLCASSKQGAGMNTEAFFGQGTRLTVV.